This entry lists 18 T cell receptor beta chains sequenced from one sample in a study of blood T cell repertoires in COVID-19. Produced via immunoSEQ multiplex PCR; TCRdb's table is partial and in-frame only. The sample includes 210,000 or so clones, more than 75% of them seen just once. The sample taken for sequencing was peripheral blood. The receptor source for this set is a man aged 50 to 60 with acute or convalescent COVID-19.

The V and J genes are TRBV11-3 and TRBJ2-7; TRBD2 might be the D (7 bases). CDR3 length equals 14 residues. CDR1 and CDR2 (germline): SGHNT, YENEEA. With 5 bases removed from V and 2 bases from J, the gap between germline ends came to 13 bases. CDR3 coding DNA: TGTGCCAGCAGCCCGGGGGGCCCTACCTACGAGCAGTACTTC. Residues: CASSPGGPTYEQYF.

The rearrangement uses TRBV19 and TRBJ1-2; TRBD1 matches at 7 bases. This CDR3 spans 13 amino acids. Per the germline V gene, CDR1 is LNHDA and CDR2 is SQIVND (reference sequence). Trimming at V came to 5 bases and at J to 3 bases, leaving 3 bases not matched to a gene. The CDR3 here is CASSHQGDYGYTF. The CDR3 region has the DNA TGTGCCAGTAGTCACCAGGGGGACTATGGCTACACCTTC. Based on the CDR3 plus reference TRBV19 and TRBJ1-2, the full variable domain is DGGITQSPKYLFRKEGQNVTLSCEQNLNHDAMYWYRQDPGQGLRLIYYSQIVNDFQKGDIAEGYSVSREKKESFPLTVTSAQKNPTAFYLCASSHQGDYGYTFGSGTRLTVV.

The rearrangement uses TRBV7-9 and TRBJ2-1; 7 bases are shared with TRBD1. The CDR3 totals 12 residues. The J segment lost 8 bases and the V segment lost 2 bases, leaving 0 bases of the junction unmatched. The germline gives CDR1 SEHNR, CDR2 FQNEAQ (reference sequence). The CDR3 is CASSLTGDEQFF. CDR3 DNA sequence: TGTGCCAGCAGCTTAACAGGGGATGAGCAGTTCTTC.

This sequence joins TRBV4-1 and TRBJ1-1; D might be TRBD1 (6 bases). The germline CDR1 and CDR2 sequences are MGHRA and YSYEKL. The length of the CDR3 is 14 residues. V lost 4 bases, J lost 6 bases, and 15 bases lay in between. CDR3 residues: CASSLTAGVSEAFF. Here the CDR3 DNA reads TGCGCCAGCAGCCTCACGGCAGGGGTTTCTGAAGCTTTCTTT.

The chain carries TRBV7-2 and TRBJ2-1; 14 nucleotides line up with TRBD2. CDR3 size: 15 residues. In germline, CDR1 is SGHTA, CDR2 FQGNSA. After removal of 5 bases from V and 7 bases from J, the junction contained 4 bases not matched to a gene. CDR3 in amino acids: CASSRRTSGGNEQFF. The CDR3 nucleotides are TGTGCCAGCAGCCGCAGGACTAGCGGGGGGAATGAGCAGTTCTTC. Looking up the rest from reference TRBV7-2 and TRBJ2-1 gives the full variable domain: GAGVSQSPSNKVTEKGKDVELRCDPISGHTALYWYRQSLGQGLEFLIYFQGNSAPDKSGLPSDRFSAERTGGSVSTLTIQRTQQEDSAVYLCASSRRTSGGNEQFFGPGTRLTVL.

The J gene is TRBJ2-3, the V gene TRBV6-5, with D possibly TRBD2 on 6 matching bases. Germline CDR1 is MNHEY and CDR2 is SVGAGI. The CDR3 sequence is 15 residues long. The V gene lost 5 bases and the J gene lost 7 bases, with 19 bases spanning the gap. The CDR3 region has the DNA TGTGCCAGCAGTCTATCCGGAGGGAGGACACATACGCAGTATTTT. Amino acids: CASSLSGGRTHTQYF.

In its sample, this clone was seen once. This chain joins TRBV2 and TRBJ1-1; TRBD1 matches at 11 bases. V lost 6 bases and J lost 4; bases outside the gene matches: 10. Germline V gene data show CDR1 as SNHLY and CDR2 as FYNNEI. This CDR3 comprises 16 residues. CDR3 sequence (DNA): TGTGCCAGCAGGGCCGGGACAGGGGGTTTCGGCACTGAAGCTTTCTTT. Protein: CASRAGTGGFGTEAFF. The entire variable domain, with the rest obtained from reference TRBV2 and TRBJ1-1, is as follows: EPEVTQTPSHQVTQMGQEVILRCVPISNHLYFYWYRQILGQKVEFLVSFYNNEISEKSEIFDDQFSVERPDGSNFTLKIRSTKLEDSAMYFCASRAGTGGFGTEAFFGQGTRLTVV.

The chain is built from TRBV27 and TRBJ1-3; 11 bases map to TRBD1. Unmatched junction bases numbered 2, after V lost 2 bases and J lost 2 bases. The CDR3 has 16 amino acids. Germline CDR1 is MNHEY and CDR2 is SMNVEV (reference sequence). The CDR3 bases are TGTGCCAGCAGTTTACAGGGACAGGGGGCTGGAAACACCATATATTTT. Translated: CASSLQGQGAGNTIYF.

The CDR3 sequence is CASRGVFNTGELFF. The DNA for the CDR3 is TGTGCCAGCAGAGGGGTCTTTAACACCGGGGAGCTGTTTTTT. The rearrangement joins TRBV6-5 to TRBJ2-2; tentative D call: TRBD1 (5 bases). The CDR3 is 14 amino acids. Looked up from germline, CDR1 is MNHEY and CDR2 is SVGAGI. Trimming cost V 6 bases and J 2 bases, with 10 bases left between them.

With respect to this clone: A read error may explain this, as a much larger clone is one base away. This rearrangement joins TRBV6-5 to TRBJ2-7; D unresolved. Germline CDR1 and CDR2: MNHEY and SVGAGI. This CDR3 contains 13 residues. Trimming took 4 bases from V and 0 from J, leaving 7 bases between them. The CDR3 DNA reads TGTGCCAGCAGTTTTACAGACTCCTACGAGCAGTACTTC. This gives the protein CASSFTDSYEQYF.

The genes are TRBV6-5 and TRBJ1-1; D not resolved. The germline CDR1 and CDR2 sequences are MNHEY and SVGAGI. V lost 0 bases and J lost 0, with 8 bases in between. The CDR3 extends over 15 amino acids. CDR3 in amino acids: CASSYSSFLNTEAFF. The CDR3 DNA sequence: TGTGCCAGCAGTTACTCGAGTTTTCTGAACACTGAAGCTTTCTTT.

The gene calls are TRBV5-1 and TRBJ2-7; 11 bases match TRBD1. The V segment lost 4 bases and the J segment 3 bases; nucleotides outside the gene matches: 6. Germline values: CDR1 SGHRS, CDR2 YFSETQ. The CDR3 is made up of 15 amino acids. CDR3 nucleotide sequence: TGCGCCAGCAGCACCGGGACAGGGGGACTCTACGAGCAGTACTTC. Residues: CASSTGTGGLYEQYF.

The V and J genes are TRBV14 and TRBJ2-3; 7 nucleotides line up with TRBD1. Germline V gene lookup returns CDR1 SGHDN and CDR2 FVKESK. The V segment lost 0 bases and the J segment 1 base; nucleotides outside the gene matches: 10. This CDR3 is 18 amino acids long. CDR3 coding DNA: TGTGCCAGCAGCCAAGACCCCTCACAGGGGCTGGGCACAGATACGCAGTATTTT. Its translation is CASSQDPSQGLGTDTQYF.

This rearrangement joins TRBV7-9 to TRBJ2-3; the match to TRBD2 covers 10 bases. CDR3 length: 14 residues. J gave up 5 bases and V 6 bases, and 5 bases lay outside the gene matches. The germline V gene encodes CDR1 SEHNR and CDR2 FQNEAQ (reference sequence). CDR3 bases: TGTGCCAGCAGTCAGCGGGGGGGCGAAGATACGCAGTATTTT. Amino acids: CASSQRGGEDTQYF.

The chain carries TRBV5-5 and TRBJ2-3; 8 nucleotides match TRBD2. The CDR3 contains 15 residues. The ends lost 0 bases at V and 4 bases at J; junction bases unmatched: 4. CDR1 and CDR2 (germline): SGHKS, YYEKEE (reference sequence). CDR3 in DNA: TGTGCCAGCAGCTTGGGGCGGGGGGCGGCAGATACGCAGTATTTT. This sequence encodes CASSLGRGAADTQYF.

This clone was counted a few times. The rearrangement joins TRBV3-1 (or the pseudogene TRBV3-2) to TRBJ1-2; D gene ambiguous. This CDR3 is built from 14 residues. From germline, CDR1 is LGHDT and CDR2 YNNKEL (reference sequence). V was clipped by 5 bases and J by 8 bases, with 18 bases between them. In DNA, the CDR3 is TGTGCCAGCAGCTTATTCGACGGCCTAGGAGGCTACACCTTC. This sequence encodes CASSLFDGLGGYTF.

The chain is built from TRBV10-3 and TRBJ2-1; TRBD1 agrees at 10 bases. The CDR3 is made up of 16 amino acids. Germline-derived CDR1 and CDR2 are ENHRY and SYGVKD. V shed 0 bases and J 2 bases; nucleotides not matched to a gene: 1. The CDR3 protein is CAISESGQGAYNEQFF. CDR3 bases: TGTGCCATCAGTGAGTCCGGACAGGGGGCCTACAATGAGCAGTTCTTC.

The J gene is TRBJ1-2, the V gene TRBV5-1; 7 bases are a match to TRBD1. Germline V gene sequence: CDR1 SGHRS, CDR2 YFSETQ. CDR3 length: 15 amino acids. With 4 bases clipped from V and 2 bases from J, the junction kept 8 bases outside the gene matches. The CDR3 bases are TGCGCCAGCAGCAGGCTTCAGGGGGTAAACTATGGCTACACCTTC. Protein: CASSRLQGVNYGYTF.